This T cell receptor beta chain was observed in a study of blood T cell repertoires in COVID-19. Germline CDR1 reads ENHRY; CDR2 reads SYGVKD. Trimming took off 5 bases at V and 3 bases at J, with 10 bases between the two ends. The CDR3 has 13 residues. Measured with immunoSEQ multiplex PCR; TCRdb has only the in-frame clones, and not every one. The table records hundreds of thousands of clones, roughly 82% of them present only once. This receptor was identified in a woman aged 70-85 years with acute or convalescent COVID-19. Material for sequencing was peripheral blood. This chain uses TRBV10-3 with TRBJ2-5; D may be TRBD2 (5 bases). The CDR3 region is CAISRAGEETQYF. The CDR3 coding sequence is TGTGCCATCAGTCGGGCCGGGGAAGAGACCCAGTACTTC.